This TCR beta chain was retrieved from a study of pediatric ulcerative colitis. Study summary: Seven or eight patients showed pancolitis and two showed left-sided colitis.

One to two pinch biopsies were taken from the rectum during colonoscopy. Germline-derived CDR1 and CDR2 are SGHDT and YYEEEE. The length of the CDR3 is 15 residues. J lost 0 bases, V lost 4 bases, and 1 base had no gene match. Assay used: immunoSEQ multiplex PCR; TCRdb lists only in-frame clones, some missing. The data contain 35,000 to 45,000 clones, roughly 70% of them singletons. This TCR was sampled from a boy younger than 18 with severe ulcerative colitis. Specimen: gut tissue. The V gene is TRBV5-6, the J gene TRBJ2-1, with 10 bases matching TRBD1. CDR3 loop: CASSGQGGSYNEQFF. CDR3 coding DNA: TGTGCCAGCAGCGGACAGGGGGGCTCCTACAATGAGCAGTTCTTC.